This entry lists 23 T cell receptor beta chains sequenced from one sample in a study of Ad26.COV2.S vaccination and SARS-CoV-2 variants. The table came from immunoSEQ multiplex PCR; TCRdb's copy has only in-frame clones and leaves some out. The sample consists of 300,000 to 400,000 clones, about 92% of them appearing once. The sequencing here drew on peripheral blood, taken after recovery from COVID-19. These receptors came from a human donor who had recovered from COVID-19.

The chain is built from TRBV5-4 and TRBJ1-6; 8 positions agree with TRBD1. The CDR3 is made up of 18 amino acids. Looked up from germline, CDR1 is SGHNT and CDR2 is YYREEE (reference sequence). J lost 6 bases, V lost 2 bases, and 13 bases had no gene match. The CDR3 DNA follows: TGTGCCAGCAGCTTTCTCCCCATCGGGACAGGACCTAATTCACCCCTCCACTTT. Translating gives CASSFLPIGTGPNSPLHF.

This sequence joins TRBV3-1 (or the pseudogene TRBV3-2) and TRBJ1-2; D gene ambiguous. Trimming left V 2 bases short and J 0 bases short, with 13 bases between. This CDR3 region has 16 residues. CDR1 and CDR2 (germline): LGHDT, YNNKEL (reference sequence). CDR3 DNA sequence: TGTGCCAGCAGCCAAAGAGGAGGGAAAACTAACTATGGCTACACCTTC. It is translated as CASSQRGGKTNYGYTF.

The chain joins TRBV19 to TRBJ2-3; weak D call: TRBD1 (6 bases). V gave up 1 base and J gave up 1 base, with 9 bases separating them. Germline V CDR1 and CDR2: LNHDA, SQIVND (reference sequence). The CDR3 spans 15 residues. The CDR3 nucleotides are TGTGCCAGTAGTATAGCAAAGGGGGGCACAGATACGCAGTATTTT. This translates into CASSIAKGGTDTQYF.

The CDR3 reads CASSWTSGAYEQYF. The CDR3 DNA is TGTGCCAGTAGTTGGACTAGCGGGGCCTACGAGCAGTACTTC. The V gene is TRBV19, the J gene TRBJ2-7; 12 bases match TRBD2. Germline V gene data show CDR1 as LNHDA and CDR2 as SQIVND (reference sequence). Trimming removed 5 bases from V and 2 bases from J; junction bases left unmatched: 1. This CDR3 is 14 amino acids long.

V is TRBV6-6 and J is TRBJ2-3; TRBD2 agrees at 7 bases. Unmatched junction bases numbered 2, after V lost 5 bases and J lost 3 bases. This CDR3 is built from 13 residues. Germline CDR1 MNHNY, CDR2 SVGAGI (reference sequence). The chain's CDR3 is CASSPRGTDTQYF. The CDR3 bases are TGTGCCAGCAGTCCGCGGGGGACAGATACGCAGTATTTT.

CDR3 residues: CSVDGIDNEQFF. CDR3 bases: TGCAGCGTTGATGGCATCGACAATGAGCAGTTCTTC. The rearrangement uses TRBV29-1 and TRBJ2-1; D remains ambiguous. The CDR3 has 12 amino acids. V lost 3 bases and J lost 5, with 8 bases in between. CDR1 is SQVTM and CDR2 is ANQGSEA in the germline V gene.

This sequence joins TRBV19 and TRBJ1-2; D uncertain. CDR3 size: 13 residues. The V end lost 6 bases, the J end lost 0 bases, and 8 bases lay between the germline ends. From germline, CDR1 is LNHDA and CDR2 SQIVND (reference sequence). The CDR3 loop reads CASRQLANYGYTF. The CDR3 region has the DNA TGTGCCAGTAGACAGTTAGCTAACTATGGCTACACCTTC.

This chain links TRBV28 with TRBJ1-1, with D possibly TRBD1 on 6 matching bases. The CDR3 has 11 amino acids. Germline V gives CDR1 MDHEN, CDR2 SYDVKM. Deletions cut 8 bases from V and 10 bases from J, with 14 bases between. CDR3 sequence: CASHYRVRAFF. CDR3 bases: TGTGCCAGCCACTACAGGGTGAGAGCTTTCTTT.

The gene calls are TRBV21-1 and TRBJ1-1; no DNA check was done on the table's D call, TRBD1. TRBV21-1 has pseudogene status. The CDR3 is made up of 17 amino acids. CDR3 nucleotide sequence: TGTGCCAGCAGCAGAAAAAAAGACACAGGGGGCATCACTGAAGCTTTCTTT. Translation: CASSRKKDTGGITEAFF.

The V call is TRBV5-1, the J call TRBJ2-7; tentatively, D is TRBD2 (6 bases). The CDR3 runs to 15 residues. V was pared by 0 bases and J by 4 bases, with 14 bases between. Looked up from germline, CDR1 is SGHRS and CDR2 is YFSETQ. CDR3 residues: CASSLVAGRGYEQYF. The CDR3 coding sequence is TGCGCCAGCAGCTTGGTGGCGGGGCGCGGGTACGAGCAGTACTTC. The full variable domain, with the rest looked up from reference TRBV5-1 and TRBJ2-7, is KAGVTQTPRYLIKTRGQQVTLSCSPISGHRSVSWYQQTPGQGLQFLFEYFSETQRNKGNFPGRFSGRQFSNSRSEMNVSTLELGDSALYLCASSLVAGRGYEQYFGPGTRLTVT.

The V and J genes are TRBV7-3 and TRBJ1-2; 7 nucleotides line up with TRBD1. V shed 1 base, J shed 0 bases, and the junction held 17 bases outside the gene matches. CDR1 and CDR2 from the germline V gene are SGHTA and FQGTGA. This CDR3 region has 20 residues. The CDR3 loop is CASSLNLGQGVDSANYGYTF. The CDR3 coding sequence is TGTGCCAGCAGCTTAAATTTAGGGCAGGGGGTGGACTCAGCTAACTATGGCTACACCTTC. Combining the CDR3 with reference TRBV7-3 and TRBJ1-2 gives the whole variable domain GAGVSQTPSNKVTEKGKYVELRCDPISGHTALYWYRQSLGQGPEFLIYFQGTGAADDSGLPNDRFFAVRPEGSVSTLKIQRTERGDSAVYLCASSLNLGQGVDSANYGYTFGSGTRLTVV.

This clone has a single count. The rearrangement uses TRBV5-1 and TRBJ2-7; D is unclear. Trimming stripped 2 bases from V and 5 bases from J, with 11 bases between. The CDR3 spans 13 residues. Per the germline V gene, CDR1 is SGHRS and CDR2 is YFSETQ. The DNA for the CDR3 is TGCGCCAGCAGCTTTTGGGGTTTGGACGAGCAGTACTTC. Its translation is CASSFWGLDEQYF.

The chain uses TRBV3-1 (or the pseudogene TRBV3-2) and TRBJ2-5; 9 bases map to TRBD1. The CDR3 sequence is 15 residues long. Per the germline V gene, CDR1 is LGHDT and CDR2 is YNNKEL (reference sequence). The ends lost 7 bases at V and 4 bases at J; junction bases unmatched: 10. CDR3 DNA: TGTGCCAGCACCCATTCAGACAGGGGGGGAGAGACCCAGTACTTC. Translated: CASTHSDRGGETQYF.

The rearrangement joins TRBV13 to TRBJ1-2; D not resolved. Per the germline V gene, CDR1 is PRHDT and CDR2 is FYEKMQ (reference sequence). V lost 5 bases, J lost 6 bases, and 22 bases lay in between. This CDR3 comprises 16 residues. CDR3 DNA: TGTGCCAGCAGCCCAGCCAACGGCTTCGCGATAGATGGCTACACCTTC. It is translated as CASSPANGFAIDGYTF.

V usage is TRBV25-1 and J usage is TRBJ1-4; D is uncertain. The ends were cut back, 8 bases at V and 7 bases at J, with 8 bases in the middle. The CDR3 extends over 11 amino acids. Germline CDR1 reads MGHDK; CDR2 reads SYGVNS. The CDR3 protein is CASGVGEKLFF. The CDR3 DNA reads as TGTGCCAGCGGTGTAGGTGAAAAACTGTTTTTT.

This chain connects TRBV20-1 to TRBJ1-2, with 7 bases identical to TRBD1. Trimming cost V 4 bases and J 9 bases; bases outside gene matches: 2. This CDR3 has 10 residues. Germline V lookup: CDR1 DFQATT, CDR2 SNEGSKA (reference sequence). The CDR3 bases are TGCAGTGCTAACAGGGGTAGCTACACCTTC. As protein: CSANRGSYTF.

Comments on this clone: The junction and the germline gene differ at one end; a read error may be behind it. CDR3 nucleotides: TGTGCCAGCAGATTAGCCCTCGGGGATACGCAGTATTTT. The encoded protein is CASRLALGDTQYF. The chain joins TRBV7-2 to TRBJ2-3, with D uncertain. Germline CDR1 SGHTA, CDR2 FQGNSA. The CDR3 is made up of 13 amino acids.

This rearrangement joins TRBV15 to TRBJ1-1; D call uncertain. The CDR3 covers 15 residues. Trimming removed 0 bases at V and 2 bases at J, with 10 bases between. Germline V gives CDR1 LNHNV, CDR2 YYDKDF (reference sequence). CDR3 nucleotide sequence: TGTGCCACCAGCAGAGAAGACGGAGGTAACACTGAAGCTTTCTTT. It specifies CATSREDGGNTEAFF.

The chain is built from TRBV4-3 and TRBJ1-1; D is perhaps TRBD1 (5 bases). V was cut by 0 bases and J by 6 bases, with 17 bases left in between. Per germline, CDR1 LGHNA and CDR2 YSLEER. This CDR3 has 16 residues. CDR3 region: CASSQDVGVFSSEAFF. The CDR3 DNA reads TGCGCCAGCAGCCAAGATGTAGGGGTCTTTTCTTCTGAAGCTTTCTTT.

This chain connects TRBV6-2 or TRBV6-3 to TRBJ2-7; D is perhaps TRBD2 (6 bases). The CDR3 has 13 amino acids. The germline CDR1 and CDR2 sequences are MNHEY and SVGEGT. Trimming stripped 2 bases from V and 4 bases from J, with 9 bases between. The CDR3 region is CASSYGGIYEQYF. CDR3 DNA: TGTGCCAGCAGTTACGGGGGGATTTACGAGCAGTACTTC.

The chain employs TRBV12-3 or TRBV12-4 and TRBJ2-5; 9 bases are a match to TRBD1. The CDR3 is 13 residues long. V shed 6 bases and J 5 bases; nucleotides not matched to a gene: 4. The CDR3 DNA reads as TGTGCCAGCAGAGGGACAGGGATCGAGACCCAGTACTTC. This translates into CASRGTGIETQYF.

The CDR3 DNA reads TGTGCCAGCAGTAGGAACCAGTTGGGCGAGCAGTACTTC. The encoded protein is CASSRNQLGEQYF. This rearrangement joins TRBV27 to TRBJ2-7; D is uncertain. Germline V gives CDR1 MNHEY, CDR2 SMNVEV (reference sequence). The CDR3 extends over 13 amino acids. V dropped 5 bases and J dropped 6 bases, with 14 bases sitting between them.

A word on this clone: The sample carries other DNA sequences with the same CDR3. CDR3 in DNA: TGTGCCAGCAGCGTAGGGGGCGGGGGAGCCTACAATGAGCAGTTCTTC. Translating gives CASSVGGGGAYNEQFF. The rearrangement joins TRBV9 to TRBJ2-1; 7 nucleotides agree with TRBD2. Germline CDR1 reads SGDLS; CDR2 reads YYNGEE. This CDR3 has 16 residues. The trim removed 0 bases at V and 2 bases at J, leaving 5 bases unmatched.